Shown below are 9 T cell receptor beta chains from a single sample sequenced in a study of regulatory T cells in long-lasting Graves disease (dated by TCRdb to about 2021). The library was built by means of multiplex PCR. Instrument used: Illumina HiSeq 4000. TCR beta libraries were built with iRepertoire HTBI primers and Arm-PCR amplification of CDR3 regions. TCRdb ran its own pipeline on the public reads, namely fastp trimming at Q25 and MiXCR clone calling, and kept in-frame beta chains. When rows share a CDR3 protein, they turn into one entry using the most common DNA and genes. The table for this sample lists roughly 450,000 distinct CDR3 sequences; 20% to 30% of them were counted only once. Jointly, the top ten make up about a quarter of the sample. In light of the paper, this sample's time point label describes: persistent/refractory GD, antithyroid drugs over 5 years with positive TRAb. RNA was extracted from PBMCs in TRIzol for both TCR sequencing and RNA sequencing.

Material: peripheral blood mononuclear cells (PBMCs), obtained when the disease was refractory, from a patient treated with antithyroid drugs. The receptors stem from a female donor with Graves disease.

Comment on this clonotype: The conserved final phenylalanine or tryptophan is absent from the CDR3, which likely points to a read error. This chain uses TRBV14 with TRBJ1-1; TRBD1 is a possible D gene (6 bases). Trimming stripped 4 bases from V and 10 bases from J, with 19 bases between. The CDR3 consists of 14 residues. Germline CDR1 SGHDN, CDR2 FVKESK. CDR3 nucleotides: TGTGCCAGCAGCCCCCAGGGGTTGGGACGGGGAGCTTTCCTT. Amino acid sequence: CASSPQGLGRGAFL.

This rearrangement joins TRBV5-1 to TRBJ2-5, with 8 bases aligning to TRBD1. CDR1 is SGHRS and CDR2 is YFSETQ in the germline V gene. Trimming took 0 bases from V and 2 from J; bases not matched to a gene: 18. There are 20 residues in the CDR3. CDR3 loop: CASSLGVRDRTNLRQETQYF. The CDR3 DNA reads TGCGCCAGCAGCTTGGGAGTTAGGGACAGGACCAACCTACGGCAAGAGACCCAGTACTTC.

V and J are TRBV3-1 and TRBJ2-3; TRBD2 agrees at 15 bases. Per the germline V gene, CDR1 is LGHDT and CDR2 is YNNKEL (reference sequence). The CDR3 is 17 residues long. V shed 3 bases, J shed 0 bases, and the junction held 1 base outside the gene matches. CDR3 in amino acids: CASSQGLAGGSTDTQYF. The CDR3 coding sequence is TGTGCCAGCAGCCAGGGACTAGCGGGGGGAAGCACAGATACGCAGTATTTT.

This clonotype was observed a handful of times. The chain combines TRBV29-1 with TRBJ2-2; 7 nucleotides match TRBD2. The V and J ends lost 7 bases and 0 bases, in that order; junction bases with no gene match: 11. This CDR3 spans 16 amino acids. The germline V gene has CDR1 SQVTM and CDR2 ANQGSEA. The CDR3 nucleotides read TGCAGCGCGGAGTCCGGGACTACTTCGAACACCGGGGAGCTGTTTTTT. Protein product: CSAESGTTSNTGELFF.

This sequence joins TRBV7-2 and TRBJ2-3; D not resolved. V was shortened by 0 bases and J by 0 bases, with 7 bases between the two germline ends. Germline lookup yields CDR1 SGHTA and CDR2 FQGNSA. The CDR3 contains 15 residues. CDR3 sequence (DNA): TGTGCCAGCAGCTTAGCGGTTGGTAGCACAGATACGCAGTATTTT. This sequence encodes CASSLAVGSTDTQYF.

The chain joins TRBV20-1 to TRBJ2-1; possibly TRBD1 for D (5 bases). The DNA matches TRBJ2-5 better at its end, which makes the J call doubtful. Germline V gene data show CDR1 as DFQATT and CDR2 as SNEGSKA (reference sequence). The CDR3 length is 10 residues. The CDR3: CSATGETQYF. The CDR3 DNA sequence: TGCAGTGCCACAGGAGAGACCCAGTACTTC.

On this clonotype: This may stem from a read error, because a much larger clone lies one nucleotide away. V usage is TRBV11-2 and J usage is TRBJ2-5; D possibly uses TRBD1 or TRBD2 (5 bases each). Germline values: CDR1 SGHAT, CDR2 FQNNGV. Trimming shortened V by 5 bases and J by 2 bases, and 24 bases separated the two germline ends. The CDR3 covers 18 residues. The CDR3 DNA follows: TGTGCCAGCAGCCCAAATACGCCGGGACCAGCGACACAAGAGACCCAGTACTTC. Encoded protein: CASSPNTPGPATQETQYF. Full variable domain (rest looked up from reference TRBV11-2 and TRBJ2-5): EAGVAQSPRYKIIEKRQSVAFWCNPISGHATLYWYQQILGQGPKLLIQFQNNGVVDDSQLPKDRFSAERLKGVDSTLKIQPAKLEDSAVYLCASSPNTPGPATQETQYFGPGTRLLVL.

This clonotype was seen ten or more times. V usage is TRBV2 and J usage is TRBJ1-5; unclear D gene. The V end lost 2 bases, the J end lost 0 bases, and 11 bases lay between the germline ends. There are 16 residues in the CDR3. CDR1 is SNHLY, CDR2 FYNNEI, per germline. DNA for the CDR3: TGTGCCAGCAGTGAACGGGCAGACTATAGCAATCAGCCCCAGCATTTT. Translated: CASSERADYSNQPQHF.

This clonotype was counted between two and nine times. CDR3 amino acids: CASSPGDSNQPQHF. DNA of the CDR3: TGTGCCAGCTCACCAGGAGATAGCAATCAGCCCCAGCATTTT. This chain uses TRBV18 with TRBJ1-5; D uncertain. In germline, CDR1 is KGHSH, CDR2 LQKENI. The V end was cut by 2 bases, the J end by 0 bases, with 5 bases between. The CDR3 sequence is 14 residues long.